Listed below are T cell receptor beta chains from one sample, sequenced in a study of shared clonotypes between healthy human individuals. The method was immunoSEQ multiplex PCR; TCRdb's version includes in-frame clones alone and lacks a portion of them. Here the sample spans about 550,000 clones, nearly 97% being singletons. Sequenced input: naive CD8+ T cells sorted from blood. These receptors all come from a woman aged 25 to 45 in good health. Both conserved end residues are part of each CDR3. Fields, in order: D gene, V gene, J gene, clone size, CDR3 DNA, CDR3 protein. A D gene is named only where the DNA matches it firmly. Only part of the rows carry a size: once, few, many, or a class if the clone is expanded.

-	TRBV19	TRBJ1-5	-	TGTGCCAGTAGAGGGGGGGCTCAGCCCCAGCATTTT	CASRGGAQPQHF
TRBD2	TRBV9	TRBJ2-7	-	TGTGCCAGCAGTGCTACCGGGACTACTGCCTACGAGCAGTACTTC	CASSATGTTAYEQYF
TRBD1	TRBV7-9	TRBJ1-1	-	TGTGCCAGCAGCGGAACAGGGGAGAGGACTGAAGCTTTCTTT	CASSGTGERTEAFF
TRBD2	TRBV9	TRBJ2-6	-	TGTGCCAGCAGCGAGCCTAGCGGGAGGGCCTCTGGGGCCAACGTCCTGACTTTC	CASSEPSGRASGANVLTF
TRBD1	TRBV19	TRBJ1-5	-	TGTGCCAGTAGCACGGGACAGCGGGGGCAGGGACAGCCCCAGCATTTT	CASSTGQRGQGQPQHF
-	TRBV9	TRBJ2-1	-	TGTGCCAGCAGCGTAGGGAGCGTAAGGTACAATGAGCAGTTCTTC	CASSVGSVRYNEQFF
-	TRBV7-9	TRBJ2-7	-	TGTGCCAGCGCAACAGGTTACGAGCAGTACTTC	CASATGYEQYF
TRBD1	TRBV5-8	TRBJ1-2	-	TGTGCCAGCAGCTTGCCCCAACGACAGGGGTTACCGGATGGCTACACCTTC	CASSLPQRQGLPDGYTF
-	TRBV19	TRBJ1-5	once	TGTGCCAGTAGTCTATGGACCTCAGGTGGCAATCAGCCCCAGCATTTT	CASSLWTSGGNQPQHF
-	TRBV28	TRBJ2-6	once	TGTGCCAGCAGGAAGGGACGGATGGTCTCTGGGGCCAACGTCCTGACTTTC	CASRKGRMVSGANVLTF
TRBD2	TRBV6-5	TRBJ2-7	-	TGTGCCAGCGCTGTGGCTAGCGGGAGTTACGAGCAGTACTTC	CASAVASGSYEQYF
-	TRBV27	TRBJ2-3	-	TGTGCCAGCACCCCCGTGGGCGGTGGGGATACGCAGTATTTT	CASTPVGGGDTQYF
-	TRBV2	TRBJ2-7	-	TGTGCCAGCAGTGAGTGGCAGGGGATGGGTGAGCAGTACTTC	CASSEWQGMGEQYF
-	TRBV28	TRBJ2-2	-	TGTGCCAGCAGTGTACAAGTGGGACTCCCCGACGGGGAGCTGTTTTTT	CASSVQVGLPDGELFF
-	TRBV27	TRBJ1-2	-	TGTGCCAGCAGTTTTTCGGACAGTTATGGCTACACCTTC	CASSFSDSYGYTF
TRBD2	TRBV7-9	TRBJ2-1	-	TGTGCCAGCAGCTTAGCTAGCGGGAGTCTCTACAATGAGCAGTTCTTC	CASSLASGSLYNEQFF
TRBD2	TRBV2	TRBJ2-7	-	TGTGCCAGCAGAGAAGCGGGAGGTCCCCTCGAGCAGTACTTC	CASREAGGPLEQYF
-	TRBV7-8	TRBJ2-7	-	TGTGCCAGCAGTCCACCCTATCTCAGCTCCTACGAGCAGTACTTC	CASSPPYLSSYEQYF
TRBD2	TRBV28	TRBJ2-1	-	TGTGCCAGCAGTTCGCGGACTAGCCGGATATACAATGAGCAGTTCTTC	CASSSRTSRIYNEQFF
-	TRBV5-1	TRBJ2-1	-	TGCGCCAGCACAGAGATGCAGGGCAATGAGCAGTTCTTC	CASTEMQGNEQFF
-	TRBV5-8	TRBJ1-5	few	TGTGCCAGCAGCGGGTACACAGGGCCGCCCCAGCATTTT	CASSGYTGPPQHF
-	TRBV2	TRBJ2-3	once	TGTGCCAGCAGCCGCGTGGGGAATCCCAGACCAAGCACAGATACGCAGTATTTT	CASSRVGNPRPSTDTQYF
-	TRBV27	TRBJ1-1	-	TGTGCCAGCAGTCCTGGGACTCTGGGTCAAACCACTGAAGCTTTCTTT	CASSPGTLGQTTEAFF
-	TRBV28	TRBJ2-6	-	TGTGCCAGCAGTTATGACTCTGGGGCCAACGTCCTGACTTTC	CASSYDSGANVLTF
-	TRBV6-4	TRBJ1-1	-	TGTGCCAGCAAGGAGGGTTGGCAGGGTGTCACTGAAGCTTTCTTT	CASKEGWQGVTEAFF
TRBD2	TRBV5-5	TRBJ2-7	-	TGTGCCAGCAGCTTGGCCGATGGACTAGCGGGAGGGTTAGGCGAGCAGTACTTC	CASSLADGLAGGLGEQYF
-	TRBV5-4	TRBJ2-7	-	TGTGCCAGCAGCTTGGGTGCGGGCTACGAGCAGTACTTC	CASSLGAGYEQYF
-	TRBV5-8	TRBJ1-5	-	TGTGCCAGCAGCTTGGCGGACAGTTTGAATCAGCCCCAGCATTTT	CASSLADSLNQPQHF
TRBD1	TRBV29-1	TRBJ2-1	-	TGCAGCGTGGAGCCGCGGACAGGGGCAAATAGGCAGTTCTTC	CSVEPRTGANRQFF
TRBD1	TRBV23-1	TRBJ2-1	-	TGCGCCAGCAGTCAGGGCAGGGGGCCAAATGAGCAGTTCTTC	CASSQGRGPNEQFF
-	TRBV6-5	TRBJ2-7	once	TGTGCCAGCAGTTACTCGGAAAGGGGTATCGACGAGCAGTACTTC	CASSYSERGIDEQYF
-	TRBV6-5	TRBJ2-7	once	TGTGCCAGCAGTTACTCGATTGTGGACGAGCAGTACTTC	CASSYSIVDEQYF
-	TRBV9	TRBJ1-2	-	TGTGCCAGCAGCGTAGCACCCTATGGCTACACCTTC	CASSVAPYGYTF
-	TRBV5-6	TRBJ2-7	-	TGTGCCAGCAGCTTGGCTCTGACAGGATTCTACGAGCAGTACTTC	CASSLALTGFYEQYF
-	TRBV27	TRBJ1-2	-	TGTGCCAGCAGTTTAGTTCGGGGCCAAGCTAACTATGGCTACACCTTC	CASSLVRGQANYGYTF
-	TRBV6-5	TRBJ2-7	once	TGTGCCAGCAGTTCGACGTCTGCCTACGAGCAGTACTTC	CASSSTSAYEQYF
TRBD2	TRBV4-1	TRBJ2-3	-	TGCGCCAGCAGCCAAGGGTGGGGCTATGAGGATACTAGCGGGAGAGGGGATACGCAGTATTTT	CASSQGWGYEDTSGRGDTQYF
-	TRBV5-1	TRBJ2-7	-	TGCGCCAGCAGCTTGGCCCGTAGTAGTCCCTACGAGCAGTACTTC	CASSLARSSPYEQYF
-	TRBV18	TRBJ2-7	-	TGTGCCAGCCCACCGCGGGACAGCTACGAGCAGTACTTC	CASPPRDSYEQYF
-	TRBV9	TRBJ1-5	once	TGTGCCAGCAGCGTAGCGGGAGACAATCAGCCCCAGCATTTT	CASSVAGDNQPQHF
TRBD2	TRBV19	TRBJ2-2	once	TGTGCCACCAGACCACTAGCGACCGGCGGGGAGCTGTTTTTT	CATRPLATGGELFF
TRBD2	TRBV27	TRBJ2-7	-	TGTGCCAGCAGTCGCCCGGGACTAGCGGGTTCGTACGAGCAGTACTTC	CASSRPGLAGSYEQYF
-	TRBV5-1	TRBJ2-7	-	TGCGCCAGCAGCTTGGCGTCCGCAGGAGGCTACGAGCAGTACTTC	CASSLASAGGYEQYF
-	TRBV5-6	TRBJ1-2	-	TGTGCCAGCAGCTTAGCGGGCTATGGCTACACCTTC	CASSLAGYGYTF
TRBD2	TRBV28	TRBJ2-2	-	TGTGCCAGCAGTTTAATCGGGGGAGGGACCGGGGAGCTGTTTTTT	CASSLIGGGTGELFF
-	TRBV7-9	TRBJ2-1	-	TGTGCCAGCAGCTTAAGGGGGTTCAATGAGCAGTTCTTC	CASSLRGFNEQFF
TRBD2	TRBV11-2	TRBJ2-7	-	TGTGCCAGCAGCTCAGGGACTAGCGGCTACGAGCAGTACTTC	CASSSGTSGYEQYF
TRBD1	TRBV5-6	TRBJ1-4	-	TGTGCCAGCAGCTGGGGACAGGGGGGTAATGAAAAACTGTTTTTT	CASSWGQGGNEKLFF
TRBD1	TRBV28	TRBJ1-2	-	TGTGCCAGCAGTATTCCGTGGGACAGGCTAAATGGCTACACCTTC	CASSIPWDRLNGYTF
TRBD2	TRBV7-8	TRBJ2-1	-	TGTGCCAGCAGCCCCCTAGCGGGAGGGCCCAGCAATGAGCAGTTCTTC	CASSPLAGGPSNEQFF
-	TRBV9	TRBJ2-2	-	TGTGCCAGCAGGGAGGGGAACACCGGGGAGCTGTTTTTT	CASREGNTGELFF
-	TRBV6-1	TRBJ2-3	-	TGTGCCGGCCAGGACCTCACAGATACGCAGTATTTT	CAGQDLTDTQYF
TRBD2	TRBV6-6	TRBJ2-3	-	TGTGCCAGCAGTAGGACTAGCGCGGATACGCAGTATTTT	CASSRTSADTQYF
-	TRBV30	TRBJ1-1	-	TGTGCCTGGAGTGTAACAGGGATGACTGAAGCTTTCTTT	CAWSVTGMTEAFF
-	TRBV19	TRBJ1-1	-	TGTGCCAGTAGTATAGGGGGATCTGAAGCTTTCTTT	CASSIGGSEAFF
-	TRBV27	TRBJ2-2	-	TGTGCCAGCAGTTTAAGCAGGGCGGCCGGGGAGCTGTTTTTT	CASSLSRAAGELFF
-	TRBV27	TRBJ1-2	once	TGTGCCAGCAGCTTTGGGCTGGGCTATGGCTACACCTTC	CASSFGLGYGYTF